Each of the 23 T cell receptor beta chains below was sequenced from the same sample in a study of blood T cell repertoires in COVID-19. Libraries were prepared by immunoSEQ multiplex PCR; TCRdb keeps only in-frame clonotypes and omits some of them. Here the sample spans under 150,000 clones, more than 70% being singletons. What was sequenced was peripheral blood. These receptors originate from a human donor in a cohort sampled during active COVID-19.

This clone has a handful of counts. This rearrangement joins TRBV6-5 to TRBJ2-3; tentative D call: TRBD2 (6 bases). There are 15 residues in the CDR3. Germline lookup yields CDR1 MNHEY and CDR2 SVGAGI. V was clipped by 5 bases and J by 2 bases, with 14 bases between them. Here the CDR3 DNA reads TGTGCCAGCAGTCAGAGGGACTTTCCCACAGATACGCAGTATTTT. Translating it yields CASSQRDFPTDTQYF.

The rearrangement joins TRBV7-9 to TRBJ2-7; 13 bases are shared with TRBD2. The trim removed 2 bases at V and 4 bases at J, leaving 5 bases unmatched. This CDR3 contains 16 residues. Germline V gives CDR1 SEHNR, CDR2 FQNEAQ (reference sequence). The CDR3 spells CASSLPVTSGGYEQYF. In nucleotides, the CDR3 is TGTGCCAGCAGCTTACCCGTGACTAGCGGGGGGTACGAGCAGTACTTC. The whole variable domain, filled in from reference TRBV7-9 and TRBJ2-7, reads DTGVSQNPRHKITKRGQNVTFRCDPISEHNRLYWYRQTLGQGPEFLTYFQNEAQLEKSRLLSDRFSAERPKGSFSTLEIQRTEQGDSAMYLCASSLPVTSGGYEQYFGPGTRLTVT.

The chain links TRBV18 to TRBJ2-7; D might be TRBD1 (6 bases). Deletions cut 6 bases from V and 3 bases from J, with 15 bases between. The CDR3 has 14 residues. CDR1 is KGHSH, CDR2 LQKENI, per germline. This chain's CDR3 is CASSPSTGIYEQYF. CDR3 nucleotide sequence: TGTGCCAGCTCCCCATCGACAGGCATCTACGAGCAGTACTTC.

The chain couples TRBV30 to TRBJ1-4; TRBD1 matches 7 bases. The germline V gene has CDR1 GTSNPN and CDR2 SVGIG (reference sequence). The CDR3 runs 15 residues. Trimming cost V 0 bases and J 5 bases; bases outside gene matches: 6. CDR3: CAWSVEDRFNEKLFF. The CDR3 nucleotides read TGTGCCTGGAGTGTTGAGGACAGGTTCAATGAAAAACTGTTTTTT.

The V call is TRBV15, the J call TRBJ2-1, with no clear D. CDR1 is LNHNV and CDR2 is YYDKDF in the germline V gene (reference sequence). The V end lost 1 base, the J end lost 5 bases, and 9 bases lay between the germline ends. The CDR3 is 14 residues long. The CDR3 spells CATSRGKLNNEQFF. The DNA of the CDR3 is TGTGCCACCAGCAGAGGCAAACTAAACAATGAGCAGTTCTTC.

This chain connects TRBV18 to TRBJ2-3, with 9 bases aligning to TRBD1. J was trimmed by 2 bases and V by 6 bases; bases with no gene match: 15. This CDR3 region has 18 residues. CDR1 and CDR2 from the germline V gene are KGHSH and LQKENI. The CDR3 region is CASSLEGQGTSYTDTQYF. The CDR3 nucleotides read TGTGCCAGCTCTTTGGAGGGACAGGGCACATCTTACACAGATACGCAGTATTTT.

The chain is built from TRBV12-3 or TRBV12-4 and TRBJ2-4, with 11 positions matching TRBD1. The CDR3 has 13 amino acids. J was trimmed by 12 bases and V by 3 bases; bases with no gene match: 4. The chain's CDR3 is CASSFVGQGGQYF. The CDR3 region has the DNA TGTGCCAGCAGTTTCGTGGGACAGGGGGGTCAGTACTTC.

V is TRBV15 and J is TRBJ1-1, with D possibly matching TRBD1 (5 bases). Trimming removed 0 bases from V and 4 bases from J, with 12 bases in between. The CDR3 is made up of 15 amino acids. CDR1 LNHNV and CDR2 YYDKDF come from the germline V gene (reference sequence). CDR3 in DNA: TGTGCCACCAGCAGAGATAGGCAGGGAGGCACTGAAGCTTTCTTT. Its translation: CATSRDRQGGTEAFF.

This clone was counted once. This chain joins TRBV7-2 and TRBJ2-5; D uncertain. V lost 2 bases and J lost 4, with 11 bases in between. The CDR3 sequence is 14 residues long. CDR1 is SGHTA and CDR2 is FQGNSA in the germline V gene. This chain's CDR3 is CASSLSGSPETQYF. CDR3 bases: TGTGCCAGCAGCTTATCGGGTAGTCCAGAGACCCAGTACTTC.

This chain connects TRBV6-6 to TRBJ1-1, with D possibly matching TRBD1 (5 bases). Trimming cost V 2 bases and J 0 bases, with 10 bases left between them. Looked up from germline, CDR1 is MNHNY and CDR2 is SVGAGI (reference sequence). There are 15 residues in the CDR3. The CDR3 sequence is CASSYTPGLNTEAFF. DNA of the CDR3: TGTGCCAGCAGTTACACCCCAGGGTTGAACACTGAAGCTTTCTTT.

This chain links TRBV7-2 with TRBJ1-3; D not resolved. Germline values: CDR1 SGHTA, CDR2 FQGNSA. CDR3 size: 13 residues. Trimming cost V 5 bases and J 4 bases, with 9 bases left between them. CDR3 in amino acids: CASSPQKGNTIYF. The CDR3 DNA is TGTGCCAGCAGCCCCCAAAAAGGAAACACCATATATTTT.

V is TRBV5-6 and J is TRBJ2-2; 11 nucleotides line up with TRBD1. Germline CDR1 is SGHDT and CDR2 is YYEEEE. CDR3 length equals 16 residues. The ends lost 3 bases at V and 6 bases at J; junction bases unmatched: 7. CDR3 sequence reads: CASSWGTGGAPGELFF. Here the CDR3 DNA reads TGTGCCAGCAGCTGGGGGACAGGGGGGGCCCCCGGGGAGCTGTTTTTT.

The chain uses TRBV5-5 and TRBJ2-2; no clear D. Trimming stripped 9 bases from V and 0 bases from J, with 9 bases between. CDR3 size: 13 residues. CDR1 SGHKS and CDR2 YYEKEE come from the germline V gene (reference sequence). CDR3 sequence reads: CATTHPNTGELFF. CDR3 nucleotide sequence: TGTGCCACCACACATCCGAACACCGGGGAGCTGTTTTTT.

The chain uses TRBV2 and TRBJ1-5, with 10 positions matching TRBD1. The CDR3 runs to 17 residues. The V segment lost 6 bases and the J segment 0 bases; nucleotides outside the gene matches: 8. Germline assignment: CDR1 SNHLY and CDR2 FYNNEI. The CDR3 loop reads CASSLGTGVLSNQPQHF. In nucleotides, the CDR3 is TGTGCCAGCAGCCTCGGGACAGGGGTCCTTAGCAATCAGCCCCAGCATTTT.

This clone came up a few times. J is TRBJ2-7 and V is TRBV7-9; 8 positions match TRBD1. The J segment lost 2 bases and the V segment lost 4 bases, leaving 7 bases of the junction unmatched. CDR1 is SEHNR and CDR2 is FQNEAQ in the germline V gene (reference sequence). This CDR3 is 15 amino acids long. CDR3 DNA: TGTGCCAGCAGCTCGGAGACAGGGGCCACCTACGAGCAGTACTTC. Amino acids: CASSSETGATYEQYF. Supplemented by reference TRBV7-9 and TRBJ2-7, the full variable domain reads DTGVSQNPRHKITKRGQNVTFRCDPISEHNRLYWYRQTLGQGPEFLTYFQNEAQLEKSRLLSDRFSAERPKGSFSTLEIQRTEQGDSAMYLCASSSETGATYEQYFGPGTRLTVT.

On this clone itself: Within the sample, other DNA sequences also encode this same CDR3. CDR3: CASRSGSNQPQHF. CDR3 nucleotide sequence: TGTGCCAGCAGGAGCGGTAGCAATCAGCCCCAGCATTTT. V gene TRBV6-5 combines with J gene TRBJ1-5; D gene uncertain. The CDR3 contains 13 residues. In germline, CDR1 is MNHEY, CDR2 SVGAGI. Trimming left V 6 bases short and J 0 bases short, with 6 bases between.

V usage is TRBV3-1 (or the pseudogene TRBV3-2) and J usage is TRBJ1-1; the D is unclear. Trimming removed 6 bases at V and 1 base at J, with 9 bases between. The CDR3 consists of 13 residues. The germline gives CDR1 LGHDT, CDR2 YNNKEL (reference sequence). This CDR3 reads CASSPTPNTEAFF. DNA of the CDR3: TGTGCCAGCAGTCCGACACCGAACACTGAAGCTTTCTTT.

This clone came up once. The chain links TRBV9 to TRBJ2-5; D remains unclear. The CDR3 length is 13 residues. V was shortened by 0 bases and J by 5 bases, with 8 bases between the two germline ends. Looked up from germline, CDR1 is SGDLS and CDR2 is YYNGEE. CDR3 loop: CASSVAPRETQYF. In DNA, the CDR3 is TGTGCCAGCAGCGTAGCCCCGAGGGAGACCCAGTACTTC.

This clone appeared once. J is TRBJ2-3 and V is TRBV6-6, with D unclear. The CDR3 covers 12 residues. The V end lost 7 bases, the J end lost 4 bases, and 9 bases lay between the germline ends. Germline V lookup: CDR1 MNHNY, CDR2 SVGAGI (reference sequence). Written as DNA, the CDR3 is TGTGCCAGCACTAAACCCCCAGATACGCAGTATTTT. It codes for CASTKPPDTQYF.

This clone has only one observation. CDR3 in amino acids: CAGGRGIGNQPQHF. CDR3 DNA: TGTGCCGGGGGCAGGGGGATAGGCAATCAGCCCCAGCATTTT. The chain is built from TRBV30 and TRBJ1-5, with 7 bases identical to TRBD1. The CDR3 runs to 14 residues. With 8 bases clipped from V and 2 bases from J, the junction kept 9 bases outside the gene matches. Germline CDR1 reads GTSNPN; CDR2 reads SVGIG (reference sequence).

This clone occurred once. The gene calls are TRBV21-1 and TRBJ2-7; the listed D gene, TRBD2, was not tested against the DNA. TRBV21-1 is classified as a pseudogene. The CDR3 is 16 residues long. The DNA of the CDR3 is TGTGCCAGCAGCAAATACAAGTCTAGCGGGGAATACGAGCAGTACTTC. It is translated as CASSKYKSSGEYEQYF.

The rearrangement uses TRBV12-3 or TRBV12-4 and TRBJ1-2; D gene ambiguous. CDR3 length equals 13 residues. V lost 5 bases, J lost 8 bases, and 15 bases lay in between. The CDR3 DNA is TGTGCCAGCAGTCCCGGACTTAGAGGCGGCTACACCTTC. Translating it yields CASSPGLRGGYTF.

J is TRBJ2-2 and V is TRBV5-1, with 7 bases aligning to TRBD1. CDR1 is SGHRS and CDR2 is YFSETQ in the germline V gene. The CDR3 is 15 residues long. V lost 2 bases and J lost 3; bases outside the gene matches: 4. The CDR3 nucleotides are TGCGCCAGCAGCTTACAGGGGATGGACACCGGGGAGCTGTTTTTT. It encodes CASSLQGMDTGELFF.